This T cell receptor beta chain was sequenced during a study of T cell responses to AZD1222 COVID-19 vaccine. Regarding this clone: Its antigen is not identified.

Assay used: immunoSEQ multiplex PCR; TCRdb lists only in-frame clones, some missing. The sample holds about 120,000 clones, more than 75% seen once. Study-level findings and limits: No day 14 peak samples; only post-peak repertoires were characterized. After two AZD1222 doses, spike-specific TCR breadth and depth rose versus day 0.

Trimming stripped 2 bases from V and 0 bases from J, with 15 bases between. Germline V gene sequence: CDR1 MDHEN, CDR2 SYDVKM. CDR3 length: 17 residues. The receptor comes from an adult in good health. The chain links TRBV28 to TRBJ2-3; D is possibly TRBD2 (6 bases). This sample comprised peripheral blood, obtained on day 0 of AZD1222 vaccination. DNA of the CDR3: TGTGCCAGCAGTTTAGGGGCGGGGATTCCTAGCACAGATACGCAGTATTTT. Translated: CASSLGAGIPSTDTQYF.